In this sample, the clone carrying this TCR beta chain turned up many times. Its antigen is not identified. The data were obtained in a study of beta chain features in type 1 diabetes. Study-wide findings and caveats: Among type 1 diabetes patients, VDJ junctions had fewer insertions and more deletions.

Expressed TCRB transcripts got sequenced, as all isolated RNA was reverse transcribed. This table comes from immunoSEQ multiplex PCR, and its TCRdb copy is limited to in-frame clones, with some not included. The repertoire holds 300,000 or so clones, with 7% to 9% as singletons. V gave up 7 bases and J gave up 5 bases, with 8 bases separating them. Germline V gene lookup returns CDR1 SGHTA and CDR2 FQGNSA. This CDR3 is built from 11 residues. The chain joins TRBV7-2 to TRBJ2-5; no firm D call. Sample: central memory CD4+ T cells from blood. This receptor was obtained from a woman between 18 and 30 years old in good health. The CDR3: CASTEFETQYF. For the CDR3, the DNA is TGTGCCAGCACCGAATTCGAGACCCAGTACTTC.